This TCR beta chain was captured by sequencing in a study of T cell responses to AZD1222 COVID-19 vaccine. General study results and limits: Clonal diversity may have been underestimated, and the donors were mostly white British, with more females than males.

The protocol was immunoSEQ multiplex PCR, while the TCRdb copy is restricted to in-frame clones and leaves out a portion. The sample lists about 120,000 clones; 90% were seen once. V was trimmed by 2 bases and J by 1 base, leaving 8 bases between them. Germline V lookup: CDR1 SGHVS, CDR2 FNYEAQ. The length of the CDR3 is 15 residues. A remark on this clone: Its specificity is not known.

The receptor comes from an adult in good health. This chain uses TRBV7-6 with TRBJ2-2; TRBD2 might be the D (5 bases). This sample comprised peripheral blood, obtained on day 0 of AZD1222 vaccination. The CDR3, as DNA: TGTGCCAGCAGCTTATACGGGAAGAACACCGGGGAGCTGTTTTTT. Its protein is CASSLYGKNTGELFF. Looking up the rest from reference TRBV7-6 and TRBJ2-2 gives the full variable domain: GAGVSQSPRYKVTKRGQDVALRCDPISGHVSLYWYRQALGQGPEFLTYFNYEAQQDKSGLPNDRFSAERPEGSISTLTIQRTEQRDSAMYRCASSLYGKNTGELFFGEGSRLTVL.